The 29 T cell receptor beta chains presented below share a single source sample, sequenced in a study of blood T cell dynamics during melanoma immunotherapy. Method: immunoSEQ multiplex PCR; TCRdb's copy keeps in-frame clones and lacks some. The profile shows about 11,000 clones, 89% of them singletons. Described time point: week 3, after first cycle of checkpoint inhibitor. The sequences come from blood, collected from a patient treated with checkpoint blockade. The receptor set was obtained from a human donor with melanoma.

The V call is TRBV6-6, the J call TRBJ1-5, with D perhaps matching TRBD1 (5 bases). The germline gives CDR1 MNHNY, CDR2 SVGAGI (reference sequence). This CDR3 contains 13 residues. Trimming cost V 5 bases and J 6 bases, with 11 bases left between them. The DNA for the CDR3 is TGTGCCAGCAGTAACGGAGGGACTCAGCCCCAGCATTTT. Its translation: CASSNGGTQPQHF.

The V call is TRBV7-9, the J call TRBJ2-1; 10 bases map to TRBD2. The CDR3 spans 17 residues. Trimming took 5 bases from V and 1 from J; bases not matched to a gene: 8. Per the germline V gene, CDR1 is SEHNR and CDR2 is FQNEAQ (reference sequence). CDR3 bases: TGTGCCAGCAGCCCAGAGACTAGCGGGCCTTCCTACAATGAGCAGTTCTTC. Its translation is CASSPETSGPSYNEQFF. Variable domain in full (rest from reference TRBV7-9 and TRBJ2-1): DTGVSQNPRHKITKRGQNVTFRCDPISEHNRLYWYRQTLGQGPEFLTYFQNEAQLEKSRLLSDRFSAERPKGSFSTLEIQRTEQGDSAMYLCASSPETSGPSYNEQFFGPGTRLTVL.

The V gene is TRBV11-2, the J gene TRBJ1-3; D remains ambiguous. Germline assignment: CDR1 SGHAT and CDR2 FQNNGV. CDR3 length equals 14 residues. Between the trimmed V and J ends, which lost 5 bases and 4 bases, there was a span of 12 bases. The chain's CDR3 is CASSRLVTGNTIYF. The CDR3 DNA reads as TGTGCCAGCAGCCGACTAGTCACAGGAAACACCATATATTTT. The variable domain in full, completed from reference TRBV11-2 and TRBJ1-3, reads EAGVAQSPRYKIIEKRQSVAFWCNPISGHATLYWYQQILGQGPKLLIQFQNNGVVDDSQLPKDRFSAERLKGVDSTLKIQPAKLEDSAVYLCASSRLVTGNTIYFGEGSWLTVV.

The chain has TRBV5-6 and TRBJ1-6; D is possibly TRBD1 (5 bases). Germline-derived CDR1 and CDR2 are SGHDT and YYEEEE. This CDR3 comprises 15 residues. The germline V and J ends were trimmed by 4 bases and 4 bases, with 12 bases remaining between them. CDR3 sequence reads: CASSPDGGYNSPLHF. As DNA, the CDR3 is TGTGCCAGCAGCCCGGACGGGGGATATAATTCACCCCTCCACTTT.

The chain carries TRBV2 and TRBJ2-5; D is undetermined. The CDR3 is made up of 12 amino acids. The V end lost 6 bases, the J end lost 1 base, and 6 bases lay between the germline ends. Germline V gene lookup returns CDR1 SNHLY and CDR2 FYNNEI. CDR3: CASSPVQETQYF. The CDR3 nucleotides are TGTGCCAGCAGCCCCGTCCAAGAGACCCAGTACTTC. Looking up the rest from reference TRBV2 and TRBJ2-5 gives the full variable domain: EPEVTQTPSHQVTQMGQEVILRCVPISNHLYFYWYRQILGQKVEFLVSFYNNEISEKSEIFDDQFSVERPDGSNFTLKIRSTKLEDSAMYFCASSPVQETQYFGPGTRLLVL.

The CDR3 bases are TGTGCCAGCAGCTTAGTGGCCAAACCCGACTACGAGCAGTACTTC. Protein: CASSLVAKPDYEQYF. This chain links TRBV7-2 with TRBJ2-7; D gene ambiguous. The CDR3 runs to 15 residues. CDR1 is SGHTA and CDR2 is FQGNSA in the germline V gene. Trimming left V 1 base short and J 3 bases short, with 13 bases between.

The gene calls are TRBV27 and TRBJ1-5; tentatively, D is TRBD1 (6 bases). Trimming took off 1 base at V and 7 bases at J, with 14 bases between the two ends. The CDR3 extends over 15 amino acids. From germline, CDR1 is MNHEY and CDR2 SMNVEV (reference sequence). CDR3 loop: CASSLWGGRGQPQHF. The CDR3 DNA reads TGTGCCAGCAGTTTATGGGGGGGGCGCGGACAGCCCCAGCATTTT.

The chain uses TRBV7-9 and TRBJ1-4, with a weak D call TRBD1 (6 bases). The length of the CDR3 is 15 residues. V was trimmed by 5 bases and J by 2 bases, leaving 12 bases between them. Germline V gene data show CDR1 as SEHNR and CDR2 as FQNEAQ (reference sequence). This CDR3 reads CASSPRGGTNEKLFF. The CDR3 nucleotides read TGTGCCAGCAGCCCGAGGGGGGGGACTAATGAAAAACTGTTTTTT.

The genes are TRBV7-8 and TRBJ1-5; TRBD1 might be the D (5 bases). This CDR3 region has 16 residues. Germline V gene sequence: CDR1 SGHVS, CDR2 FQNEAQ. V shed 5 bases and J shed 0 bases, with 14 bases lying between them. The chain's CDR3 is CASSLLVGRSNQPQHF. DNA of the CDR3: TGTGCCAGCAGCCTCCTGGTGGGGCGTAGCAATCAGCCCCAGCATTTT.

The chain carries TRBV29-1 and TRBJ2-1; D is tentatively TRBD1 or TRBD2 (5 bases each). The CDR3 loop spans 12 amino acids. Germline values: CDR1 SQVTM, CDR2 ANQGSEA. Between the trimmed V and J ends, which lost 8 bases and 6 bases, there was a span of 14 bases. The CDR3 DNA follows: TGCAGCCCGTGGGTTGGGGGCAATGAGCAGTTCTTC. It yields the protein CSPWVGGNEQFF.

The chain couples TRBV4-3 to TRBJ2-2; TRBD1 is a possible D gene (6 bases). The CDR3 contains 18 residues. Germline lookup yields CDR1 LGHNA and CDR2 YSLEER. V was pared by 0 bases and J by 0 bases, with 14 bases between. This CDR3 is CASSQDYRAFANTGELFF. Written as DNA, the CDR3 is TGCGCCAGCAGCCAAGATTACAGGGCGTTCGCGAACACCGGGGAGCTGTTTTTT.

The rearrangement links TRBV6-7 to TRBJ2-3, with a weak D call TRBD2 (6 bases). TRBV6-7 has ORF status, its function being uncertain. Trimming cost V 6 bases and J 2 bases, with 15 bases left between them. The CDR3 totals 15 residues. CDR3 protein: CASRGRLVHTDTQYF. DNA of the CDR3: TGTGCCAGCAGGGGGAGACTAGTCCACACAGATACGCAGTATTTT.

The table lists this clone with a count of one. CDR3: CATSTRAEPSTDTQYF. The CDR3 DNA reads TGTGCCACCAGCACGCGAGCGGAACCTAGCACAGATACGCAGTATTTT. The gene calls are TRBV15 and TRBJ2-3; a weak D match, TRBD2 (5 bases). Per germline, CDR1 LNHNV and CDR2 YYDKDF (reference sequence). V gave up 4 bases and J gave up 0 bases, with 14 bases separating them. The CDR3 sequence is 16 residues long.

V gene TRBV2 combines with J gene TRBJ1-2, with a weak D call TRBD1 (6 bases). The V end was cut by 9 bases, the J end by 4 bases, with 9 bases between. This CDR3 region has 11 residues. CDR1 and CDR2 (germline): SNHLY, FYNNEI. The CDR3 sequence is CASGQIYGYTF. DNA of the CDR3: TGTGCCAGTGGACAGATCTATGGCTACACCTTC. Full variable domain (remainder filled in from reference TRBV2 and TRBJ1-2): EPEVTQTPSHQVTQMGQEVILRCVPISNHLYFYWYRQILGQKVEFLVSFYNNEISEKSEIFDDQFSVERPDGSNFTLKIRSTKLEDSAMYFCASGQIYGYTFGSGTRLTVV.

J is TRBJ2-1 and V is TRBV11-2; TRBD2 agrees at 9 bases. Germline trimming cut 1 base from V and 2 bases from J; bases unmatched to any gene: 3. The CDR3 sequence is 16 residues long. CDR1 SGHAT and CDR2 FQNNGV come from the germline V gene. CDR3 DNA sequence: TGTGCCAGCAGCTTAGCGGGCGGGAGGGCCTACAATGAGCAGTTCTTC. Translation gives CASSLAGGRAYNEQFF.

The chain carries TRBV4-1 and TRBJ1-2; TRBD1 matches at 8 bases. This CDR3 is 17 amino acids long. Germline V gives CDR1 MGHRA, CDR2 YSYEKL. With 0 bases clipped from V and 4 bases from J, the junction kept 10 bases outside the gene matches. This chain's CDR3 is CASSQDGEGQGPYGYTF. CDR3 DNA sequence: TGCGCCAGCAGCCAAGATGGGGAAGGACAGGGACCCTATGGCTACACCTTC.

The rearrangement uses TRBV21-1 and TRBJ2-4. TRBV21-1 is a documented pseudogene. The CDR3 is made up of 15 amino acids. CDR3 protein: CASSAGRAVKNIQYF. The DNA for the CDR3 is TGTGCCAGCAGCGCCGGTCGGGCAGTCAAAAACATTCAGTACTTC.

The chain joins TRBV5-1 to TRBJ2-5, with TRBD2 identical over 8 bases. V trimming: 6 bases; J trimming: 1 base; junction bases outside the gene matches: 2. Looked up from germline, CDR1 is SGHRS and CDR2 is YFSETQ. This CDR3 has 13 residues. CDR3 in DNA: TGCGCCAGCAAGGGGACTAGCCAAGAGACCCAGTACTTC. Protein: CASKGTSQETQYF.

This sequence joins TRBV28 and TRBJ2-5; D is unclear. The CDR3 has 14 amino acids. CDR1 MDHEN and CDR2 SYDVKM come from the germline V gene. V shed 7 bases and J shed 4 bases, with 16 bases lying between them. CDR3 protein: CASIPQRFIETQYF. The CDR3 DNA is TGTGCCAGCATTCCACAACGCTTCATAGAGACCCAGTACTTC.

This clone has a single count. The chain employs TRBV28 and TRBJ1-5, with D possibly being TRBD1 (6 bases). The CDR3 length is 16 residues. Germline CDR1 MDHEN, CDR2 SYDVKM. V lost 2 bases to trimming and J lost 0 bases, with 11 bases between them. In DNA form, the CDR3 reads TGTGCCAGCAGTTTACCGGGACACTATAGCAATCAGCCCCAGCATTTT. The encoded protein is CASSLPGHYSNQPQHF.

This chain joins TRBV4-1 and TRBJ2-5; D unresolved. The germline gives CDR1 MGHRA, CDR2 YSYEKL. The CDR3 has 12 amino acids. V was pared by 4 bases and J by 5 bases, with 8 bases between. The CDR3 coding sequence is TGCGCCAGCAGCCGGACGGCCGAGACCCAGTACTTC. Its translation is CASSRTAETQYF.

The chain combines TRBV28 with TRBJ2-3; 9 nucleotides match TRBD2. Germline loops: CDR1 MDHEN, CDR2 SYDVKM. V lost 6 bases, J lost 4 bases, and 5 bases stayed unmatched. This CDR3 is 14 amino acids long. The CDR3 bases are TGTGCCAGCAGGGGGACTAGCCCCGCAGATACGCAGTATTTT. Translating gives CASRGTSPADTQYF. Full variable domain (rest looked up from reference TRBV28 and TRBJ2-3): DVKVTQSSRYLVKRTGEKVFLECVQDMDHENMFWYRQDPGLGLRLIYFSYDVKMKEKGDIPEGYSVSREKKERFSLILESASTNQTSMYLCASRGTSPADTQYFGPGTRLTVL.

CDR3 residues: CASSLLGTNYEQYF. In DNA, the CDR3 is TGTGCCAGCAGTTTATTGGGGACAAACTACGAGCAGTACTTC. The V call is TRBV28, the J call TRBJ2-7; a possible D gene is TRBD1 (6 bases). V was pared by 1 base and J by 3 bases, with 10 bases between. The CDR3 spans 14 residues. From germline, CDR1 is MDHEN and CDR2 SYDVKM.

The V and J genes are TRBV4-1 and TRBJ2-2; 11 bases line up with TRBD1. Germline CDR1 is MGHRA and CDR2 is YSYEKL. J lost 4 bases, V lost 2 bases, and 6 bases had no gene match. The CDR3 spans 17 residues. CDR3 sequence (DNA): TGCGCCAGCAGCCAAAGTCCTGGGACAGGGGGCACCGGGGAGCTGTTTTTT. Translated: CASSQSPGTGGTGELFF.

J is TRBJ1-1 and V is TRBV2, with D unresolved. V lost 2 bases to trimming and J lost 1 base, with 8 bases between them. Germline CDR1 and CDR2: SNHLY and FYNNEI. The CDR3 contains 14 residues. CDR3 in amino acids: CASSERWRNTEAFF. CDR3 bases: TGTGCCAGCAGTGAAAGGTGGAGGAACACTGAAGCTTTCTTT.

The CDR3 DNA is TGTGCCAGCACCCCATGGGGCAACTCTGGAAACACCATATATTTT. It specifies CASTPWGNSGNTIYF. V gene TRBV6-1 combines with J gene TRBJ1-3; possible D gene TRBD1, 5 bases. Germline CDR1 reads MNHNS; CDR2 reads SASEGT. V was pared by 7 bases and J by 0 bases, with 13 bases between. This CDR3 spans 15 amino acids.

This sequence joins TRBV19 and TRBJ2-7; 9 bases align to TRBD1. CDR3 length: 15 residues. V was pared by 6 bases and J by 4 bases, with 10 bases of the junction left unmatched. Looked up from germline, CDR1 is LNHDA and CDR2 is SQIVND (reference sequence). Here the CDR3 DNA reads TGTGCCAGTAGCGCCGGGACAGGGCCGTCGTACGAGCAGTACTTC. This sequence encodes CASSAGTGPSYEQYF.

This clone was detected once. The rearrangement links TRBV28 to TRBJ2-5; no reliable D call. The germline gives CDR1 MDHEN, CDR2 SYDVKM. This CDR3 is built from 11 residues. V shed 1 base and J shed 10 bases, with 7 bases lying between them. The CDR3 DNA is TGTGCCAGCAGTTTATCCCCCTTCCAGTACTTC. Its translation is CASSLSPFQYF.

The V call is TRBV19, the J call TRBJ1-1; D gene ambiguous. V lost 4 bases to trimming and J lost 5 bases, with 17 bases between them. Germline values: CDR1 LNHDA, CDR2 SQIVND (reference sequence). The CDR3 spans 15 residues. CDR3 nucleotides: TGTGCCAGTAGTAACCCCATCGGGGTGAGTACTGAAGCTTTCTTT. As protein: CASSNPIGVSTEAFF.